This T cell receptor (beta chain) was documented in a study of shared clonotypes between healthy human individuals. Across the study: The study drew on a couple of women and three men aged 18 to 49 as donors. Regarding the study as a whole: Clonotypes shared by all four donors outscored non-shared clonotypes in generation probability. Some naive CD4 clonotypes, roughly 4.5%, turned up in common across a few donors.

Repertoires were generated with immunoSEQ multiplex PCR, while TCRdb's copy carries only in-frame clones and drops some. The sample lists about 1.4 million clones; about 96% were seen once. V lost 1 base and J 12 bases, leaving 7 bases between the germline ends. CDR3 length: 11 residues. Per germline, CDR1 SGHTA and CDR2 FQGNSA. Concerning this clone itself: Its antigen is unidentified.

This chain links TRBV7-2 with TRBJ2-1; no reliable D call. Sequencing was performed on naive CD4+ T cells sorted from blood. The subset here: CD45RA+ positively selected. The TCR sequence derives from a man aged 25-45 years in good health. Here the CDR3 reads CASSLGSGQFF. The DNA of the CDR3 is TGTGCCAGCAGCTTAGGGTCAGGGCAGTTCTTC.